This TCR beta chain was profiled in a study of spatial heterogeneity in lung cancer. On the study more broadly: Tumor-region TCR transcript counts correlated strongly with a T cell module score from matched bulk RNA-seq. Each distinct TCR and UMI combination averaged more than ten appearances in raw reads.

Documented time point: sample taken at primary tumor resection. Notes on the study in general: The study found that expanded intratumoral alpha and beta TCR counts tracked tumor mutation counts.

V lost 0 bases to trimming and J lost 0 bases, with 12 bases between them. CDR3 length equals 16 residues. The V gene's germline CDR1 is LGHNA and CDR2 YNFKEQ. TCRdb analysed the 5' RACE reads with MiXCR anew, one entry per CDR3 protein. Of 9,500 to 12,000 distinct CDR3 sequences listed, roughly 8% are singletons. As concerns this clonotype: Its antigen is currently unknown.

Sequenced here: lung tumor tissue, sampled at surgery. This clonotype originated in a female donor with early-stage non-small cell lung cancer. The chain recombines TRBV4-2 with TRBJ2-7, with D perhaps being TRBD1 or TRBD2 (5 bases each). The CDR3 region has the DNA TGTGCCAGCAGCCAAGATGGATCAGGGAGCTCCTACGAGCAGTACTTC. It is translated as CASSQDGSGSSYEQYF.